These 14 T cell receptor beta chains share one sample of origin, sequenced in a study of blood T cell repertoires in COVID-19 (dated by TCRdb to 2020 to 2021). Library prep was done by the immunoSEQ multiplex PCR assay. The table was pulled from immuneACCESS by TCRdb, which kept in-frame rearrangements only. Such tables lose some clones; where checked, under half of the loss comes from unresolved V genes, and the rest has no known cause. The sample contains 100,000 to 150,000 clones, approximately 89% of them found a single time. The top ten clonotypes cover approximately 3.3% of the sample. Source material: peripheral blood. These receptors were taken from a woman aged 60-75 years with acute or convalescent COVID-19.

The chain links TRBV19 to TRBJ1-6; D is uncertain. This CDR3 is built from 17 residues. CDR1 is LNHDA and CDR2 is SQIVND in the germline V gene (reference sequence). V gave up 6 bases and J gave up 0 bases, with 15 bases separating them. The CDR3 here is CASRSVRTGSYNSPLHF. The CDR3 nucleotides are TGTGCCAGTAGATCTGTCAGGACTGGCTCCTATAATTCACCCCTCCACTTT. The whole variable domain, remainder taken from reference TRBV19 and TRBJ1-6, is DGGITQSPKYLFRKEGQNVTLSCEQNLNHDAMYWYRQDPGQGLRLIYYSQIVNDFQKGDIAEGYSVSREKKESFPLTVTSAQKNPTAFYLCASRSVRTGSYNSPLHFGNGTRLTVT.

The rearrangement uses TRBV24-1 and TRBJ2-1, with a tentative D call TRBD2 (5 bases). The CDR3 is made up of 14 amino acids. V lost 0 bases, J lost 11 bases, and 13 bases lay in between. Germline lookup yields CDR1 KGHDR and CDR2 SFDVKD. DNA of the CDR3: TGTGCCACCAGTGATTTGCAGATGGGAGCTAAGCAGTTCTTC. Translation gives CATSDLQMGAKQFF.

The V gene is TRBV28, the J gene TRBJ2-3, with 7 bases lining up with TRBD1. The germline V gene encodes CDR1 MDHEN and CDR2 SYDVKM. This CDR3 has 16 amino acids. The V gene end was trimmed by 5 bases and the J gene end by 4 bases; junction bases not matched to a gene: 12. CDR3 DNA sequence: TGTGCCAGCAGTCCCCTGAGGGGGCTGGACGCAGATACGCAGTATTTT. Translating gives CASSPLRGLDADTQYF.

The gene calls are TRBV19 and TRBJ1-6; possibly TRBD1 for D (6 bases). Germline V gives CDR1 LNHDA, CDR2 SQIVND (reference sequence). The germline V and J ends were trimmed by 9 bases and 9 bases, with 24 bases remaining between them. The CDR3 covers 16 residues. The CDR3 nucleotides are TGTGCCAGCGGGGTGACGGCCAGGGGTGTGAGTTCACCCCTCCACTTT. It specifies CASGVTARGVSSPLHF.

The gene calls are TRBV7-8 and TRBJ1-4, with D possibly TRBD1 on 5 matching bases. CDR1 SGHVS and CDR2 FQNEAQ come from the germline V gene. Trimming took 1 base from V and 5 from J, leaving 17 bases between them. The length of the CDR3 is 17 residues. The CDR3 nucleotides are TGTGCCAGCAGCTTAGGGCGTTGGCAGGGTAGGAATGAAAAACTGTTTTTT. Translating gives CASSLGRWQGRNEKLFF.

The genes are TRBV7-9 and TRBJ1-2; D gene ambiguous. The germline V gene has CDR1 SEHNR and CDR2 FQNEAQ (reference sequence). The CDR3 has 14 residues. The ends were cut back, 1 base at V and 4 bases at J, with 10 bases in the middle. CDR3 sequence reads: CASSLGGRSYGYTF. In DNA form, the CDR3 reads TGTGCCAGCAGCTTAGGTGGTCGTAGCTATGGCTACACCTTC.

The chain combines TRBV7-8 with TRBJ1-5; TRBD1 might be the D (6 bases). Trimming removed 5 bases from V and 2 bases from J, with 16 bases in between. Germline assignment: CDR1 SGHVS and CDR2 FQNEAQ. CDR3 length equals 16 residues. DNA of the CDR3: TGTGCCAGCAGCACTCCTAATGGGGGCGGCAATCAGCCCCAGCATTTT. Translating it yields CASSTPNGGGNQPQHF.

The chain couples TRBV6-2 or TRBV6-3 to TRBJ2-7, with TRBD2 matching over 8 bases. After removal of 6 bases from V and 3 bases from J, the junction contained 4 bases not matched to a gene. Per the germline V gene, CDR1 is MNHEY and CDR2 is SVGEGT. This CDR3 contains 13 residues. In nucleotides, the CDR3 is TGTGCCAGCAGCCGACTAGCGTTCTACGAGCAGTACGTC. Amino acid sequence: CASSRLAFYEQYV.

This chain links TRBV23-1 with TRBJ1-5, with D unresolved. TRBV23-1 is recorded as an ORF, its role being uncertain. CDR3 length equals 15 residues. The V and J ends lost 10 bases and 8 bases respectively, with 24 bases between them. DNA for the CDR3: TGCGCCACCCATAAGCCCGGGGAGCCCGGGGAGCCCCAGCATTTT. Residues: CATHKPGEPGEPQHF.

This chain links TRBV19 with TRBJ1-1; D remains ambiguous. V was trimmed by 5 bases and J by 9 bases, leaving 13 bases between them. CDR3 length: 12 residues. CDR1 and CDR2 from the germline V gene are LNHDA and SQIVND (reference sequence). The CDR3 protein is CASSPGLRQAFF. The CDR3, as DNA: TGTGCCAGTAGTCCCGGACTCCGTCAAGCTTTCTTT.

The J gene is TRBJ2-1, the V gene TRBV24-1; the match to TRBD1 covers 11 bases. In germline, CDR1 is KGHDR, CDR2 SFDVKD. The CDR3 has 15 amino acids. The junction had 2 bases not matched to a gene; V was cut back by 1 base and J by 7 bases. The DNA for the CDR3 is TGTGCCACCAGTGATTTCAGGGACAGGGGGAATGAGCAGTTCTTC. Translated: CATSDFRDRGNEQFF.

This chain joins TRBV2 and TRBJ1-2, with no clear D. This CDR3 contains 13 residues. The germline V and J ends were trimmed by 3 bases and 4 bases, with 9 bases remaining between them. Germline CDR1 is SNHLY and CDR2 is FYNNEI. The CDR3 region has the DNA TGTGCCAGCAGTGAGGAGGGAAGCTATGGCTACACCTTC. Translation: CASSEEGSYGYTF.

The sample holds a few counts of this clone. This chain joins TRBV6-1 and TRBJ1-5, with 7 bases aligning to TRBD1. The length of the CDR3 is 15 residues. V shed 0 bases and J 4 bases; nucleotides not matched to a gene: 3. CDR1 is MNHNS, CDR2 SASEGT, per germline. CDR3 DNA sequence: TGTGCCAGCAGTGAAGCGGGACAGCAGAATCAGCCCCAGCATTTT. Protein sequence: CASSEAGQQNQPQHF.

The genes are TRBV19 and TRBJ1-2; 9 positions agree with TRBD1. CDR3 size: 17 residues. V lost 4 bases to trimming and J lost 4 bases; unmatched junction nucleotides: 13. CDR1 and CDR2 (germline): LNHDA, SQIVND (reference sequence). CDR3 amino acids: CASSTGTGYAQAYGYTF. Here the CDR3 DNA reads TGTGCCAGTAGTACGGGGACAGGGTACGCGCAGGCCTATGGCTACACCTTC.